These T cell receptor beta chains were read from a single sample in a study of T cell responses to AZD1222 COVID-19 vaccine. TCRdb's table, derived via immunoSEQ multiplex PCR, lists solely in-frame clones and lacks some. The sample lists 95,000 or so clones; roughly 90% were seen once. The sample in question was peripheral blood, obtained on day 0 of AZD1222 vaccination. The source of these receptors is an adult in good health. The CDR3 runs from the conserved cysteine through the conserved F or W.

j_call v_call cdr3_aa
TRBJ1-2 TRBV11-2 CASSLGDRPGYTF
TRBJ1-2 TRBV19 CASSVPGGPNYGYTF
TRBJ1-6 TRBV13 CASSLGQGISPLHF
TRBJ1-1 TRBV7-9 CASSSLPGTGAEAFF
TRBJ2-4 TRBV11-3 CASSFQVSEQAKNIQYF
TRBJ1-4 TRBV11-2 CASSSRQEGNEKLFF
TRBJ1-2 TRBV5-1 CASSPEGANYGYTF
TRBJ2-7 TRBV29-1 CSAASSRTGGKQYF
TRBJ1-1 TRBV10-3 CAISGEGAGTEAFF
TRBJ1-6 TRBV6-2/TRBV6-3 CASSYSMGTTPLHF
TRBJ2-7 TRBV5-4 CASSPGLSDEQYF
TRBJ2-1 TRBV19 CASRTDRGTYNEQFF
TRBJ2-3 TRBV28 CASSLFLAGTFTDTQYF
TRBJ2-2 TRBV9 CASSVILGTGELFF
TRBJ2-7 TRBV11-2 CASSLGFGTGLGKLYF
TRBJ2-1 TRBV15 CATSRGGAGNEQFF
TRBJ2-3 TRBV7-2 CASNLKGRRGAPDTQYF
TRBJ1-2 TRBV20-1 CSASRANGYTF
TRBJ2-7 TRBV6-5 CASKPGQGAWYEQYF
TRBJ2-2 TRBV5-1 CASSLDIGNTGELFF
TRBJ1-2 TRBV9 CASSATSGSNYGYTF
TRBJ1-6 TRBV2 CASRGSGGGGSPLHF
TRBJ1-2 TRBV6-6 CASGDSVRKIGYTF